These 22 T cell receptor beta chains were all obtained from the same sample, sequenced in a study of blood T cell repertoires in COVID-19. The repertoire was sequenced with immunoSEQ multiplex PCR; TCRdb's copy has only in-frame clones and lacks some. The sample holds 150,000 to 200,000 clones; under 90% are singletons and the top ten take roughly 15%. Sequencing was done on a sample of peripheral blood. These receptors were obtained from a woman aged 65 to 85 with COVID-19, enrolled during active disease.

J is TRBJ2-2 and V is TRBV4-1, with 8 positions matching TRBD2. V shed 0 bases and J 3 bases; nucleotides not matched to a gene: 6. Per the germline V gene, CDR1 is MGHRA and CDR2 is YSYEKL. This CDR3 is 17 amino acids long. Here the CDR3 DNA reads TGCGCCAGCAGCCAAGAGAATAGCGGGATTTACACCGGGGAGCTGTTTTTT. It yields the protein CASSQENSGIYTGELFF.

The chain's CDR3 is CASRWGLRDEQFF. CDR3 nucleotides: TGTGCCAGCCGGTGGGGCTTAAGGGATGAGCAGTTCTTC. The chain has TRBV28 and TRBJ2-1; tentatively, D is TRBD1 (5 bases). Germline CDR1 is MDHEN and CDR2 is SYDVKM. V was cut by 8 bases and J by 8 bases, with 16 bases left in between. The CDR3 length is 13 residues.

The rearrangement links TRBV10-3 to TRBJ1-5; D gene ambiguous. Germline CDR1 is ENHRY and CDR2 is SYGVKD. Trimming took 2 bases from V and 6 from J, leaving 5 bases between them. The CDR3 is 12 amino acids. The CDR3 loop is CAISENSQPQHF. In DNA, the CDR3 is TGTGCCATCAGTGAGAACAGTCAGCCCCAGCATTTT.

V is TRBV5-6 and J is TRBJ1-5; D is undetermined. Trimming pared 2 bases from V and 5 bases from J, leaving 11 bases between. Germline CDR1 and CDR2: SGHDT and YYEEEE. The CDR3 length is 14 residues. The CDR3 DNA reads as TGTGCCAGCAGCTTTCTGCCAGGTGATCAGCCCCAGCATTTT. Protein sequence: CASSFLPGDQPQHF.

The chain has TRBV6-5 and TRBJ2-7; D perhaps matches TRBD2 (7 bases). CDR3 length equals 14 residues. Germline-derived CDR1 and CDR2 are MNHEY and SVGAGI. V was pared by 6 bases and J by 0 bases, with 12 bases between. DNA for the CDR3: TGTGCCAGCAGGAAGGGGGGGAGCTCCTACGAGCAGTACTTC. Translating gives CASRKGGSSYEQYF.

The rearrangement joins TRBV7-8 to TRBJ2-2; perhaps TRBD2 as D (5 bases). The germline V and J ends were trimmed by 7 bases and 0 bases, with 12 bases remaining between them. This CDR3 is 15 amino acids long. Germline CDR1 reads SGHVS; CDR2 reads FQNEAQ. For the CDR3, the DNA is TGTGCCAGCACCAAGTCGGGGACGAACACCGGGGAGCTGTTTTTT. Protein: CASTKSGTNTGELFF.

V and J are TRBV30 and TRBJ2-5, with D maybe TRBD1 (6 bases). CDR3 length: 14 residues. Germline-derived CDR1 and CDR2 are GTSNPN and SVGIG (reference sequence). V was trimmed by 2 bases and J by 5 bases, leaving 15 bases between them. The CDR3 sequence: CAWSRPTGLETQYF. CDR3 in DNA: TGTGCCTGGAGTCGACCTACAGGGCTGGAGACCCAGTACTTC.

This chain uses TRBV29-1 with TRBJ1-5; 10 bases line up with TRBD1. This CDR3 has 13 residues. Germline V lookup: CDR1 SQVTM, CDR2 ANQGSEA. Trimming took 4 bases from V and 4 from J; bases not matched to a gene: 1. The CDR3 spells CSVGTGGNQPQHF. CDR3 in DNA: TGCAGCGTTGGGACAGGGGGGAATCAGCCCCAGCATTTT.

The CDR3 DNA reads TGTGCCATCAGTGACAGGGTGAACACTGAAGCTTTCTTT. Protein: CAISDRVNTEAFF. The chain uses TRBV10-3 and TRBJ1-1; a weak D match, TRBD1 (5 bases). Germline-derived CDR1 and CDR2 are ENHRY and SYGVKD. Trimming took 3 bases from V and 0 from J, leaving 5 bases between them. The CDR3 length is 13 residues.

This clone was counted a single time. The chain joins TRBV9 to TRBJ2-1; 9 bases agree with TRBD2. This CDR3 is 15 amino acids long. CDR1 and CDR2 (germline): SGDLS, YYNGEE. V shed 2 bases, J shed 4 bases, and the junction held 4 bases outside the gene matches. CDR3 DNA: TGTGCCAGCAGCGTTCTAGCGGGGTTATACAATGAGCAGTTCTTC. It translates to CASSVLAGLYNEQFF.

The J gene is TRBJ1-2, the V gene TRBV6-5; D not certain. Germline V gene lookup returns CDR1 MNHEY and CDR2 SVGAGI. The V end was cut by 7 bases, the J end by 4 bases, with 16 bases between. The CDR3 extends over 14 amino acids. The CDR3 is CASIQPPAGYGYTF. The DNA for the CDR3 is TGTGCCAGCATCCAGCCGCCAGCGGGCTATGGCTACACCTTC.

The chain recombines TRBV21-1 with TRBJ2-7; TRBD1 reflects the table's D call only, with no check against the DNA. TRBV21-1 is a listed pseudogene. CDR3 length: 15 residues. CDR3 sequence (DNA): TGTGCCAGCAGCAACCGGGACAGGGTTCGTTACGAGCAGTACGTC. This translates into CASSNRDRVRYEQYV.

The chain uses TRBV5-6 and TRBJ2-2, with D perhaps matching TRBD2 (6 bases). Germline CDR1 SGHDT, CDR2 YYEEEE. V lost 3 bases, J lost 1 base, and 7 bases lay in between. The CDR3 loop spans 14 amino acids. For the CDR3, the DNA is TGTGCCAGCAGCTATAGCGGGAACACCGGGGAGCTGTTTTTT. Its protein product is CASSYSGNTGELFF. The entire variable domain, with the rest obtained from reference TRBV5-6 and TRBJ2-2, is as follows: DAGVTQSPTHLIKTRGQQVTLRCSPKSGHDTVSWYQQALGQGPQFIFQYYEEEERQRGNFPDRFSGHQFPNYSSELNVNALLLGDSALYLCASSYSGNTGELFFGEGSRLTVL.

The chain carries TRBV28 and TRBJ1-1; possible D gene TRBD1, 6 bases. Germline CDR1 reads MDHEN; CDR2 reads SYDVKM. This CDR3 is 12 amino acids long. V was cut by 5 bases and J by 8 bases, with 12 bases left in between. The CDR3 reads CASSPLRGEAFF. CDR3 in DNA: TGTGCCAGCAGTCCCCTGAGGGGGGAAGCTTTCTTT.

J is TRBJ2-3 and V is TRBV3-1 (or the pseudogene TRBV3-2); D perhaps matches TRBD2 (6 bases). Germline CDR1 reads LGHDT; CDR2 reads YNNKEL (reference sequence). The V and J ends lost 0 bases and 0 bases respectively, with 10 bases between them. CDR3 length: 16 amino acids. The CDR3 here is CASSQDWTTSTDTQYF. The CDR3 region has the DNA TGTGCCAGCAGCCAAGATTGGACTACTAGCACAGATACGCAGTATTTT.

The sample holds a few counts of this clone. This chain connects TRBV7-2 to TRBJ2-3, with TRBD2 as a possible D gene (5 bases). The CDR3 contains 13 residues. CDR1 is SGHTA and CDR2 is FQGNSA in the germline V gene. With 1 base removed from V and 8 bases from J, the gap between germline ends came to 10 bases. The DNA of the CDR3 is TGTGCCAGCAGCTTAGTGGCCGAGGGTACGCAGTATTTT. As protein: CASSLVAEGTQYF.

The rearrangement joins TRBV15 to TRBJ1-2, with D uncertain. Germline values: CDR1 LNHNV, CDR2 YYDKDF (reference sequence). The V gene lost 9 bases and the J gene lost 2 bases, with 13 bases spanning the gap. The CDR3 contains 13 residues. The CDR3 here is CATDEGLNYGYTF. In DNA, the CDR3 is TGTGCCACGGACGAGGGTCTCAACTATGGCTACACCTTC.

The genes are TRBV3-1 (or the pseudogene TRBV3-2) and TRBJ2-3; tentatively, D is TRBD2 (5 bases). The CDR3 length is 12 residues. V was trimmed by 0 bases and J by 14 bases, leaving 12 bases between them. The germline V gene encodes CDR1 LGHDT and CDR2 YNNKEL (reference sequence). CDR3 in amino acids: CASSQDRGWRYF. CDR3 nucleotide sequence: TGTGCCAGCAGCCAAGATCGGGGATGGCGGTATTTT.

The V call is TRBV2, the J call TRBJ2-1, with 7 bases that match TRBD1. V dropped 8 bases and J dropped 2; count of bases not matched to a gene: 6. The germline gives CDR1 SNHLY, CDR2 FYNNEI. The CDR3 has 14 residues. The CDR3 sequence: CASHRDRTYNEQFF. CDR3 bases: TGTGCCAGCCACCGGGACAGAACCTACAATGAGCAGTTCTTC.

The chain couples TRBV9 to TRBJ2-2, with 10 bases identical to TRBD2. V gave up 4 bases and J gave up 1 base; unmatched junction bases: 4. Germline V lookup: CDR1 SGDLS, CDR2 YYNGEE. CDR3 length: 16 residues. CDR3 in amino acids: CASSPRTSGNTGELFF. DNA of the CDR3: TGTGCCAGCAGCCCCCGGACTAGCGGGAACACCGGGGAGCTGTTTTTT.

The rearrangement joins TRBV4-2 to TRBJ2-1, with TRBD2 identical over 10 bases. Germline V gene lookup returns CDR1 LGHNA and CDR2 YNFKEQ. The CDR3 covers 16 residues. V was pared by 4 bases and J by 5 bases, with 8 bases of the junction left unmatched. The CDR3 DNA follows: TGTGCCAGCAGCCGTGCTAGCGGGAGTAACCACAATGAGCAGTTCTTC. Translation gives CASSRASGSNHNEQFF.

The V call is TRBV28, the J call TRBJ1-4; possible D gene TRBD1, 6 bases. CDR3 length: 17 residues. Per the germline V gene, CDR1 is MDHEN and CDR2 is SYDVKM. V was clipped by 5 bases and J by 0 bases, with 16 bases between them. The CDR3 sequence: CASSSRDTDPTNEKLFF. The CDR3 DNA reads as TGTGCCAGCAGTAGTCGGGACACGGATCCAACTAATGAAAAACTGTTTTTT.